These 15 T cell receptor beta chains were sequenced from one sample in a study of T cell clonality in common variable immunodeficiency (dated by TCRdb to 2013 to 2016). Libraries were prepared through the immunoSEQ multiplex PCR assay. TCRdb re-hosts the immuneACCESS table, in-frame sequences only. Its copies lack some clones; in the studies checked, an unresolved V gene accounts for under half of them, and the cause for the rest is not known. There are over 30,000 clones in this sample, and none of them is a singleton. The top ten hold 3.5% to 4.5% of the sample. The source material was peripheral blood mononuclear cells. The receptor set was obtained from a person aged 18 to 70 in good health.

There are many counts of this clone. The read finishes 3 residues shy of the CDR3 end, and the germline J gene is used to complete it. The V and J genes are TRBV29-1 and TRBJ2-7, with D maybe TRBD2 (5 bases). Germline values: CDR1 SQVTM, CDR2 ANQGSEA. CDR3 length: 11 residues. The V end was cut by 7 bases, the J end by 3 bases, with 10 bases between. The sequenced part of the CDR3 DNA is TGCAGCGCCCGGACTGGCTACGAG. This sequence encodes CSARTGYE. The CDR3 in full is CSARTGYEQYF.

This clone has at least ten counts. The CDR3 end falls 3 residues outside the read, so it is completed with the germline J gene. V gene TRBV14 combines with J gene TRBJ2-2, with D tentatively TRBD2 (6 bases). The CDR3 has 18 amino acids. V was pared by 4 bases and J by 3 bases, with 21 bases between. Germline lookup yields CDR1 SGHDN and CDR2 FVKESK. CDR3 DNA, as far as it was read: TGTGCCAGCAGCCCCAGGGACGCCCTAGGCGGGGACACCGGGGAG. Amino acid sequence: CASSPRDALGGDTGE. The whole CDR3 is CASSPRDALGGDTGELFF.

This clone was detected a few times. This chain's CDR3 is CAWRASGGASDTYTF. CDR3 DNA, as far as it was read: TGTGCCTGGAGAGCTAGCGGGGGGGCCTCAGATACC. This chain joins TRBV30 and TRBJ1-2; TRBD1 is a possible D gene (6 bases). The read stops 3 residues short of the end of the CDR3; the missing end is completed from the germline J gene. CDR1 is GTSNPN and CDR2 is SVGIG in the germline V gene (reference sequence). This CDR3 has 15 amino acids.

This clone was counted at least ten times. The observed sequence ends 3 residues before the CDR3 terminus, with the missing tail filled in from the germline J gene. The chain carries TRBV20-1 and TRBJ2-1; D might be TRBD2 (6 bases). Germline V CDR1 and CDR2: DFQATT, SNEGSKA (reference sequence). This CDR3 is 14 amino acids long. Trimming pared 0 bases from V and 8 bases from J, leaving 14 bases between. CDR3 DNA (partial): TGCAGTGCTAGAGATGACGGGGGAAGGCATGAG. This encodes CSARDDGGRHE. The full CDR3 reads CSARDDGGRHEQFF.

This clone was detected ten times or more. The CDR3 extends 3 residues past the end of the read, so its final part is completed from the germline J gene. The V gene is TRBV18, the J gene TRBJ1-3; TRBD1 aligns across 11 bases. CDR1 and CDR2 from the germline V gene are KGHSH and LQKENI. V shed 5 bases, J shed 3 bases, and the junction held 3 bases outside the gene matches. The CDR3 is made up of 15 amino acids. The CDR3 sequence: CASSRTGGSGNTIYF. Incomplete CDR3 DNA: TGTGCCAGCTCAAGGACAGGGGGCAGTGGAAACACC.

This clone was detected many times. Read data end 3 residues before the CDR3 end; the end is taken from the germline J gene. This chain connects TRBV28 to TRBJ2-2, with D maybe TRBD1 (6 bases). Germline V gene data show CDR1 as MDHEN and CDR2 as SYDVKM. The CDR3 is 14 amino acids. Trimming shortened V by 5 bases and J by 5 bases, and 12 bases separated the two germline ends. This chain's CDR3 is CASSIIQGTGELFF. The CDR3 bases that were read are TGTGCCAGCAGTATAATACAGGGAACCGGGGAG. Together with reference TRBV28 and TRBJ2-2, the CDR3 gives the full variable domain: DVKVTQSSRYLVKRTGEKVFLECVQDMDHENMFWYRQDPGLGLRLIYFSYDVKMKEKGDIPEGYSVSREKKERFSLILESASTNQTSMYLCASSIIQGTGELFFGEGSRLTVL.

This clone was observed many times. The CDR3 end is not reached by the read, which stops 3 residues before it; the germline J gene fills it in. V and J are TRBV4-1 and TRBJ2-1; a weak D match, TRBD2 (7 bases). CDR1 and CDR2 (germline): MGHRA, YSYEKL. This CDR3 is built from 12 residues. Deletions cut 8 bases from V and 6 bases from J, with 11 bases between. The covered CDR3 bases are TGCGCCAGCGGGGGGGGCGGCAATGAG. This gives the protein CASGGGGNE. The entire CDR3 protein reads CASGGGGNEQFF.

The table lists this clone with many counts. The CDR3 end falls 3 residues outside the read, so it is completed with the germline J gene. The rearrangement uses TRBV6-2 or TRBV6-3 and TRBJ1-4; 7 bases align to TRBD1. Germline lookup yields CDR1 MNHEY and CDR2 SVGEGT. CDR3 size: 14 residues. J gave up 7 bases and V 0 bases, and 2 bases lay outside the gene matches. This CDR3 reads CASSYSGDSEKLFF. The CDR3 DNA, read in part, is TGTGCCAGCAGTTACTCGGGGGACAGTGAAAAA.

This clone has at least ten counts. The read comes to an end 3 residues before the CDR3 does, leaving the germline J gene to fill in the end. This chain connects TRBV7-2 to TRBJ1-2; D not resolved. Germline-derived CDR1 and CDR2 are SGHTA and FQGNSA. The V end was cut by 3 bases, the J end by 7 bases, with 18 bases between. The length of the CDR3 is 15 residues. CDR3 DNA, as far as it was read: TGTGCCAGCAGCTTTAGGATCGACGATGCGGGTGGC. Amino acids: CASSFRIDDAGG. The entire CDR3 protein is CASSFRIDDAGGYTF.

This clone has at least ten counts. Incomplete CDR3 DNA: TGTGCCAGCAGTGTGGGGGCAGCTAATGAAAAA. This codes for CASSVGAANEK. The whole CDR3 region reads CASSVGAANEKLFF. V gene TRBV6-1 combines with J gene TRBJ1-4; D perhaps matches TRBD1 (6 bases). The read finishes 3 residues shy of the CDR3 end, and the germline J gene is used to complete it. The V end was cut by 4 bases, the J end by 3 bases, with 9 bases between. Germline V gives CDR1 MNHNS, CDR2 SASEGT. This CDR3 comprises 14 residues.

This clone was observed many times. CDR3 loop: CASSEPGRHIQYF. Partial CDR3 DNA: TGTGCCAGCAGTGAACCAGGGCGGCACATT. This chain connects TRBV6-1 to TRBJ2-4; weak D call: TRBD1 (5 bases). The read halts 3 residues ahead of the CDR3 end, with the missing end drawn from the germline J gene. Germline assignment: CDR1 MNHNS and CDR2 SASEGT. The CDR3 contains 13 residues. V lost 2 bases to trimming and J lost 8 bases, with 10 bases between them.

The table lists this clone with many counts. The read terminates 3 residues before the CDR3 end, so the remaining end is supplied by the germline J gene. The chain couples TRBV5-1 to TRBJ2-5; the match to TRBD1 covers 12 bases. The CDR3 runs 15 residues. Germline trimming cut 4 bases from V and 5 bases from J; bases unmatched to any gene: 6. CDR1 and CDR2 from the germline V gene are SGHRS and YFSETQ. The CDR3 here is CASSPGTGGYETQYF. The covered CDR3 bases are TGCGCCAGCAGCCCCGGGACAGGGGGCTATGAGACC.

This clone was detected many times. The CDR3 is cut off 3 residues early in the read; its end comes from the germline J gene. V is TRBV5-5 and J is TRBJ1-1; D is ambiguous. The ends were cut back, 0 bases at V and 1 base at J, with 4 bases in the middle. This CDR3 has 13 residues. Germline CDR1 is SGHKS and CDR2 is YYEKEE (reference sequence). CDR3 DNA (partial): TGTGCCAGCAGCTTGGTTCGGAACACTGAA. Its translation is CASSLVRNTE. The full CDR3 sequence reads CASSLVRNTEAFF.

There are many counts of this clone. The read falls 3 residues short of the CDR3 end, and the missing part is taken from the germline J gene. The V gene is TRBV20-1, the J gene TRBJ2-5, with TRBD1 matching over 7 bases. Trimming at V came to 4 bases and at J to 5 bases, leaving 10 bases not matched to a gene. This CDR3 contains 14 residues. Germline CDR1 DFQATT, CDR2 SNEGSKA (reference sequence). CDR3 sequence reads: CSATETGLGETQYF. The CDR3 bases that were read are TGCAGTGCTACTGAGACAGGGCTCGGGGAGACC.

In its sample, this clone was seen many times. The observed sequence ends 3 residues before the CDR3 terminus, with the missing tail filled in from the germline J gene. The chain carries TRBV28 and TRBJ2-7, with a possible D match to TRBD2 (5 bases). The V end lost 3 bases, the J end lost 4 bases, and 16 bases lay between the germline ends. This CDR3 comprises 15 residues. Germline V lookup: CDR1 MDHEN, CDR2 SYDVKM. The sequenced part of the CDR3 DNA is TGTGCCAGCAGTTTTGCTGCCGGGGTGGGGTACGAG. Its translation is CASSFAAGVGYE. The complete CDR3 sequence is CASSFAAGVGYEQYF.